This T cell receptor beta chain was captured in a study of blood T cell repertoires in COVID-19. Study background: COVID-19 samples from acute and convalescent phases originated in the United States, Italy and Spain. In each case, the material was cDNA or gDNA derived from T cells, B-cell-depleted T cells, or PBMCs.

In the original processing: The authors estimated nucleated cell counts from reference gene primer amplification. Sequencing used immunoSEQ multiplex PCR; TCRdb keeps in-frame clones, though not all of them. V, J and clone size are taken as reported in that table, and D and trimming were inferred from the DNA itself. Among around 250,000 clones, around 83% were seen once, and the ten largest hold around 5.4%. The CDR3 is made up of 13 amino acids. Germline V CDR1 and CDR2: SQVTM, ANQGSEA. V gave up 5 bases and J gave up 7 bases; unmatched junction bases: 6. Sequenced input: peripheral blood. The sequence came from a man older than 75 with acute or convalescent COVID-19. The V call is TRBV29-1, the J call TRBJ1-4; 8 bases are a match to TRBD1. This CDR3 reads CSVRTGLGEKLFF. DNA for the CDR3: TGCAGCGTTCGGACAGGGTTGGGTGAAAAACTGTTTTTT. Supplemented by reference TRBV29-1 and TRBJ1-4, the full variable domain reads SAVISQKPSRDICQRGTSLTIQCQVDSQVTMMFWYRQQPGQSLTLIATANQGSEATYESGFVIDKFPISRPNLTFSTLTVSNMSPEDSSIYLCSVRTGLGEKLFFGSGTQLSVL.